This TCR beta chain was obtained from a study of shared clonotypes between healthy human individuals. Study results and limitations: Owing to a small donor count, the genetic and exposure-history diversity represented was limited.

As regards this clone: Its target is unknown. The sample contains more than one DNA sequence encoding this CDR3.

Naive CD8 cells comprised CD45RO-negative, CCR7-positively selected cells, excluding terminally differentiated effector memory CD45RA+ cells. Splitting of each subset's genomic DNA was done evenly across several immunoSEQ plates. Using immunoSEQ multiplex PCR, the repertoire was profiled, and TCRdb retains in-frame clones only, with some absent. The data hold about 2.2 million clones, with around 93% observed a single time. Trimming cost V 2 bases and J 1 base, with 10 bases left between them. The CDR3 covers 14 residues. CDR1 SGHDT and CDR2 YYEEEE come from the germline V gene. This chain uses TRBV5-6 with TRBJ2-7; D possibly corresponds to TRBD1 (5 bases). What was sequenced was naive CD8+ T cells from PBMCs. The TCR originated in a man aged 18 to 30 in good health. Some clones in this sample may be carry-over from other donors' samples. The CDR3 region is CASSFGQGSYEQYF. Here the CDR3 DNA reads TGTGCCAGCAGCTTCGGGCAGGGTTCCTACGAGCAGTACTTC.